This TCR beta chain stems from a study of T cell clonality in common variable immunodeficiency. Only in-frame clones appear in the TCRdb table, and some are missing; sequencing was by immunoSEQ multiplex PCR. This sample comprises some 45,000 clones, none seen once only. This CDR3 contains 15 residues. Germline lookup yields CDR1 LGHNA and CDR2 YNFKEQ. Losses at the gene ends were 2 bases for V and 4 bases for J; bases not matched to a gene: 6. In its sample, this clone was seen many times. The read gets to within 3 residues of the CDR3 end, and the germline J gene fills in the rest. The clonotype originates from a person aged 18 to 70 in good health. The V and J genes are TRBV4-2 and TRBJ2-5, with 8 bases aligning to TRBD2. Sequencing was performed on peripheral blood mononuclear cells. Here the CDR3 reads CASSQNGGAPETQYF. The CDR3 DNA, read in part, is TGTGCCAGCAGCCAAAACGGGGGGGCCCCAGAGACC.